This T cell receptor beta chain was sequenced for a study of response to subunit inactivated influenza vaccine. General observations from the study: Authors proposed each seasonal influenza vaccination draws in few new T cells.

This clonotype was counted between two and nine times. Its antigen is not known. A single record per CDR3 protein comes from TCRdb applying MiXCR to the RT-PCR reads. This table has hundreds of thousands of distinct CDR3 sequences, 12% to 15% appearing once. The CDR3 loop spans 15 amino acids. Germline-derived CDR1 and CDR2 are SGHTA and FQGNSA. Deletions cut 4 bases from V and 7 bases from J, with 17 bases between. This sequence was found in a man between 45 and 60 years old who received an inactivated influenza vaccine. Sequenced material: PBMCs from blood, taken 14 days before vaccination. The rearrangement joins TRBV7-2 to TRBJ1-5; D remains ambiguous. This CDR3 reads CASSSRAFVGQPQHF. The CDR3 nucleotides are TGTGCCAGCAGCTCCCGGGCCTTTGTGGGGCAGCCCCAGCATTTT. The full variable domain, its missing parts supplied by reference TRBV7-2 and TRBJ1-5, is GAGVSQSPSNKVTEKGKDVELRCDPISGHTALYWYRQSLGQGLEFLIYFQGNSAPDKSGLPSDRFSAERTGGSVSTLTIQRTQQEDSAVYLCASSSRAFVGQPQHFGDGTRLSIL.